This T cell receptor beta chain emerged from a study of blood T cell repertoires in COVID-19. Study-wide context: The origin of the acute and convalescent COVID-19 samples was the United States, Italy and Spain.

TCRdb's table, derived via immunoSEQ multiplex PCR, lists solely in-frame clones and lacks some. The sample lists approximately 160,000 clones, roughly 88% occurring once. Trimming took 7 bases from V and 7 from J, leaving 25 bases between them. The V gene's germline CDR1 is LNHDA and CDR2 SQIVND (reference sequence). The CDR3 is 17 residues long. This chain uses TRBV19 with TRBJ2-2; a weak D match, TRBD2 (6 bases). Sequenced: peripheral blood. The TCR sequence derives from a man in his sixties who had recovered from COVID-19. For the CDR3, the DNA is TGTGCCAGTACCCTCCGGGGGACGCCGGGTTTAAGCGGGGAGCTGTTTTTT. Protein sequence: CASTLRGTPGLSGELFF.